This T cell receptor beta chain was recovered during a study of naive and memory T cell subsets. There are many counts of this clonotype. The library had UMIs added by 3' ligation of an oligonucleotide to TCR cDNA. Four PCR rounds used nested alpha and beta constant region primers plus the SP2 primer. TCRdb called the 5' RACE reads again in MiXCR, with one record for every CDR3 protein. The table lists roughly 48,000 distinct CDR3 sequences, approximately 4.5% of them singletons. Germline V gives CDR1 LGHDT, CDR2 YNNKEL (reference sequence). J lost 7 bases, V lost 4 bases, and 11 bases had no gene match. This CDR3 contains 16 residues.

V is TRBV3-1 and J is TRBJ2-2, with TRBD2 identical over 8 bases. This receptor was obtained from a female donor in good health. The CDR3 protein is CASSPRTSLDHGELFF. The CDR3 DNA follows: TGTGCCAGCAGCCCGCGGACTAGCCTAGACCACGGGGAGCTGTTTTTT.